This entry lists 3 T cell receptor beta chains sequenced from one sample in a study of blood T cell repertoires in COVID-19. TCRdb's table, derived via immunoSEQ multiplex PCR, lists solely in-frame clones and lacks some. Seen here are about 200,000 clones, 94% observed once, and the top ten hold 0.76%. The sequencing input was peripheral blood. Source of these receptors: a man younger than 45 with COVID-19, enrolled during active disease.

The genes are TRBV6-1 and TRBJ1-5; weak D call: TRBD1 (5 bases). Trimming shortened V by 2 bases and J by 9 bases, and 11 bases separated the two germline ends. This CDR3 has 13 amino acids. CDR1 is MNHNS, CDR2 SASEGT, per germline. For the CDR3, the DNA is TGTGCCAGCAGTGAATATCTGGGGGGGCCCCAGCATTTT. Translated: CASSEYLGGPQHF.

The rearrangement joins TRBV3-1 (or the pseudogene TRBV3-2) to TRBJ2-5, with 14 nucleotides matching TRBD2. The V gene's germline CDR1 is LGHDT and CDR2 YNNKEL (reference sequence). J was trimmed by 7 bases and V by 4 bases; bases with no gene match: 5. The CDR3 is made up of 15 amino acids. The CDR3 region has the DNA TGTGCCAGCAGCCGGACTAGCGGGGGGCACGGGACCCAGTACTTC. Protein: CASSRTSGGHGTQYF.

The chain is built from TRBV11-3 and TRBJ2-7, with D tentatively TRBD2 (5 bases). Germline loops: CDR1 SGHNT, CDR2 YENEEA. The V end was cut by 0 bases, the J end by 6 bases, with 9 bases between. This CDR3 contains 13 residues. The CDR3 region has the DNA TGTGCCAGCAGCTTAGACAGCGGTAGCGAGCAGTACTTC. This translates into CASSLDSGSEQYF.